One and the same sample provided the 8 T cell receptor beta chains below, sequenced in a study of T cells in Graves' hyperthyroidism and ophthalmopathy. The investigators amplified TCR beta CDR3 regions from RNA transcripts. The HTBI primer set served for first-round RT-PCR of the TCR CDR3. MiXCR, applied by TCRdb to the multiplex PCR reads, yields one record per CDR3 protein. The sample records hundreds of thousands of distinct CDR3 sequences, around 15% being singletons. The material sequenced was blood. The receptors derive from a woman between 18 and 29 years old with Graves' hyperthyroidism.

The CDR3 region is CASSRGTDTEAFF. DNA of the CDR3: TGTGCCAGCAGCCGAGGGACAGACACTGAAGCTTTCTTT. V and J are TRBV12-3 or TRBV12-4 and TRBJ1-1, with TRBD1 matching 7 bases. The CDR3 covers 13 residues. With 6 bases clipped from V and 3 bases from J, the junction kept 4 bases outside the gene matches.

This chain joins TRBV4-1 and TRBJ2-7; 7 positions match TRBD2. V shed 1 base, J shed 2 bases, and the junction held 8 bases outside the gene matches. Germline values: CDR1 MGHRA, CDR2 YSYEKL. This CDR3 is 16 amino acids long. CDR3 protein: CASSQAGGGTPYEQYF. In DNA, the CDR3 is TGCGCCAGCAGCCAAGCGGGGGGAGGGACCCCCTACGAGCAGTACTTC.

This clonotype was detected once. A much larger clone differs by one base, so this may be a read error. This chain uses TRBV2 with TRBJ1-2, with D maybe TRBD1 (6 bases). The CDR3 is 15 amino acids. V shed 8 bases and J shed 2 bases, with 18 bases lying between them. The germline CDR1 and CDR2 sequences are SNHLY and FYNNEI. CDR3 sequence: CASLGRGAFNYGYTF. CDR3 nucleotides: TGTGCCAGCCTGGGACGGGGGGCTTTCAACTATGGCTACACCTTC.

In its sample, this clonotype was seen many times. The chain carries TRBV6-1 and TRBJ1-4; 11 bases agree with TRBD1. Germline V gives CDR1 MNHNS, CDR2 SASEGT. Trimming took 5 bases from V and 10 from J; bases not matched to a gene: 9. CDR3 size: 15 residues. Here the CDR3 reads CASSYGDRGGRKLFF. CDR3 sequence (DNA): TGTGCCAGCAGTTACGGGGACAGGGGGGGGAGAAAACTGTTTTTT.

This clonotype was picked up a small number of times. The chain links TRBV5-1 to TRBJ1-5; 11 nucleotides agree with TRBD1. The CDR3 runs 14 residues. Germline CDR1 SGHRS, CDR2 YFSETQ. The V and J ends lost 3 bases and 7 bases, in that order; junction bases with no gene match: 3. The CDR3 coding sequence is TGCGCCAGCAGCTCGGGGACAGGGGGGCAGCCCCAGCATTTT. Its translation: CASSSGTGGQPQHF.

As for this clonotype: It may be a read error: a sequence one base away is much more abundant. This chain connects TRBV11-2 to TRBJ2-7; D might be TRBD1 (6 bases). The CDR3 loop spans 11 amino acids. Trimming took 6 bases from V and 6 from J, leaving 9 bases between them. Germline V gene lookup returns CDR1 SGHAT and CDR2 FQNNGV. The CDR3 reads CASRAGVEQYF. CDR3 coding DNA: TGTGCCAGCAGGGCAGGGGTCGAGCAGTACTTC.

This clonotype was observed a handful of times. The V and J genes are TRBV3-1 and TRBJ1-1; perhaps TRBD1 as D (5 bases). CDR3 length equals 15 residues. Trimming took 4 bases from V and 2 from J, leaving 14 bases between them. Germline V gene data show CDR1 as LGHDT and CDR2 as YNNKEL (reference sequence). The CDR3 reads CASSPPKRGNTEAFF. CDR3 DNA sequence: TGTGCCAGCAGCCCACCCAAGAGGGGAAACACTGAAGCTTTCTTT.

The chain uses TRBV28 and TRBJ2-2; no firm D call. CDR1 and CDR2 from the germline V gene are MDHEN and SYDVKM. The CDR3 is 13 residues long. The ends were cut back, 3 bases at V and 5 bases at J, with 7 bases in the middle. The CDR3: CASSFWATGELFF. The DNA of the CDR3 is TGTGCCAGCAGTTTTTGGGCTACCGGGGAGCTGTTTTTT.